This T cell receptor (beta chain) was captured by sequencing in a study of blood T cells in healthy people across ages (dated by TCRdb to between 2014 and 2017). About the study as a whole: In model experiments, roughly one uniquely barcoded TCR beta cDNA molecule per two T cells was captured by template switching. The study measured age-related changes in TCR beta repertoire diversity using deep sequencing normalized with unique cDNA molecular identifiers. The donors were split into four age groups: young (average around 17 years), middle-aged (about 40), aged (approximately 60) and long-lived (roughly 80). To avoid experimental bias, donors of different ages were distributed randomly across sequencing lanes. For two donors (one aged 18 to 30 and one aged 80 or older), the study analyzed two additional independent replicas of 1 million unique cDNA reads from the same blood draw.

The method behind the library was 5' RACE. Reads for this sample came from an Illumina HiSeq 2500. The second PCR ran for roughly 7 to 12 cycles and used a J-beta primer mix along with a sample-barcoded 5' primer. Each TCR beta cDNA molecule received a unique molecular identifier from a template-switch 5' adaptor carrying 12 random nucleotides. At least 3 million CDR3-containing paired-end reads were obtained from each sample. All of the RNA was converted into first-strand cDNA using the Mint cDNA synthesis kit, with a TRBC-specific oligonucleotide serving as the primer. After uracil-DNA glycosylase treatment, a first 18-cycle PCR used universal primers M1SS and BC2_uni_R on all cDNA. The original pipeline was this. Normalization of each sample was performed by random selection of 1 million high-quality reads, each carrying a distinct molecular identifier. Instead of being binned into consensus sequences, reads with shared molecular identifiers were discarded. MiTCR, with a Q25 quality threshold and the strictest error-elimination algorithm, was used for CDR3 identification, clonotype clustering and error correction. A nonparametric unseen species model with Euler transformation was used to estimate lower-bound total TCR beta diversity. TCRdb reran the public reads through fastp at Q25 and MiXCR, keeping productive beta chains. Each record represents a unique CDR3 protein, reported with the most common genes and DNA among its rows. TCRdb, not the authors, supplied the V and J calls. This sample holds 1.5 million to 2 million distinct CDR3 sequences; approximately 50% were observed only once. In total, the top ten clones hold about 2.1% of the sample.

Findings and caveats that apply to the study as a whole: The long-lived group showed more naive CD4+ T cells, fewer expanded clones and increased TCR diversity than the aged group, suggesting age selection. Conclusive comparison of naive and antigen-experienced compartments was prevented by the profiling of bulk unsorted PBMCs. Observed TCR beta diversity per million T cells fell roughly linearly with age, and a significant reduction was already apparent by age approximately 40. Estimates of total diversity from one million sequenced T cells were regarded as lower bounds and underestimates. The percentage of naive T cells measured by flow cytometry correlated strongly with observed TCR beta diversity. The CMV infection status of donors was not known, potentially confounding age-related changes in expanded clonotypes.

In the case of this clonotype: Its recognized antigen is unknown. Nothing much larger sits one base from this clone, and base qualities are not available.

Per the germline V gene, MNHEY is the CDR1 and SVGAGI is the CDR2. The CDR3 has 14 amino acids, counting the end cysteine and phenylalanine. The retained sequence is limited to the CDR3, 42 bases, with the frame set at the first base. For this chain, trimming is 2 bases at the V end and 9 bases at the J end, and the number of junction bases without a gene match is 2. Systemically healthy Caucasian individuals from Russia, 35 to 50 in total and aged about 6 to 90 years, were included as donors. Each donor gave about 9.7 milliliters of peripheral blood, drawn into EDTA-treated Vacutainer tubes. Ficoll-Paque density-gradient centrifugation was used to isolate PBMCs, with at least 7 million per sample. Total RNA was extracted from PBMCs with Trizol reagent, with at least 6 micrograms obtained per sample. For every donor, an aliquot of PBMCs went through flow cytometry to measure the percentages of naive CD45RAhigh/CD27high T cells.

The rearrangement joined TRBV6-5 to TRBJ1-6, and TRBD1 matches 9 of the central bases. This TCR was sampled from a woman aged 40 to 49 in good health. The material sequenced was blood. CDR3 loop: CASSYGTGISPLHF. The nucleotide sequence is TGTGCCAGCAGTTACGGGACAGGGATTTCACCCCTCCACTTT.